The 22 T cell receptor beta chains below were found in one sample sequenced in a study of blood T cell repertoires in COVID-19. Some clones are missing from TCRdb's copy, which holds only in-frame ones; the method was immunoSEQ multiplex PCR. Of more than 100,000 clones in the sample, about 79% are singletons; the top ten hold roughly 4.3%. The sequenced sample consisted of peripheral blood. The receptors here all came from a woman older than 75 with acute or convalescent COVID-19.

The V call is TRBV18, the J call TRBJ1-1, with 10 bases lining up with TRBD1. With 5 bases clipped from V and 3 bases from J, the junction kept 6 bases outside the gene matches. The germline V gene encodes CDR1 KGHSH and CDR2 LQKENI. The CDR3 length is 15 residues. CDR3 sequence: CASSDPGTGDTEAFF. The DNA for the CDR3 is TGTGCCAGCTCAGATCCCGGGACAGGGGACACTGAAGCTTTCTTT.

This clone was counted only a few times. The rearrangement joins TRBV2 to TRBJ2-7; 13 nucleotides match TRBD2. The ends lost 5 bases at V and 3 bases at J; junction bases unmatched: 4. Germline V gives CDR1 SNHLY, CDR2 FYNNEI. The CDR3 runs 15 residues. CDR3 sequence (DNA): TGTGCCAGCAGTTGGACTAGCGGGGGTAACTACGAGCAGTACTTC. This sequence encodes CASSWTSGGNYEQYF.

The V and J genes are TRBV6-5 and TRBJ2-2, with 8 bases lining up with TRBD1. The trim removed 3 bases at V and 5 bases at J, leaving 8 bases unmatched. CDR3 length equals 16 residues. The germline V gene has CDR1 MNHEY and CDR2 SVGAGI. CDR3 protein: CASSYFTTGGTGELFF. The CDR3 DNA reads as TGTGCCAGCAGTTATTTCACTACAGGGGGTACCGGGGAGCTGTTTTTT.

This clone was observed a single time. V is TRBV5-5 and J is TRBJ2-5, with D perhaps matching TRBD1 (6 bases). This CDR3 is 14 amino acids long. Germline V gene data show CDR1 as SGHKS and CDR2 as YYEKEE (reference sequence). The ends were cut back, 2 bases at V and 1 base at J, with 9 bases in the middle. CDR3 DNA: TGTGCCAGCAGCTTTGGACAGATCCAAGAGACCCAGTACTTC. Encoded protein: CASSFGQIQETQYF. Based on the CDR3 plus reference TRBV5-5 and TRBJ2-5, the full variable domain is DAGVTQSPTHLIKTRGQQVTLRCSPISGHKSVSWYQQVLGQGPQFIFQYYEKEERGRGNFPDRFSARQFPNYSSELNVNALLLGDSALYLCASSFGQIQETQYFGPGTRLLVL.

The chain carries TRBV3-1 (or the pseudogene TRBV3-2) and TRBJ2-3, with 10 bases that match TRBD2. J gave up 2 bases and V 0 bases, and 5 bases lay outside the gene matches. The V gene's germline CDR1 is LGHDT and CDR2 YNNKEL (reference sequence). The CDR3 is 17 amino acids. In DNA, the CDR3 is TGTGCCAGCAGCCAAGATATAGCGGGGGGTTTCACAGATACGCAGTATTTT. Its translation: CASSQDIAGGFTDTQYF.

CDR3 in DNA: TGTGCCACCAGTGACTCGAGATATGGCTACACCTTC. Residues: CATSDSRYGYTF. This chain links TRBV24-1 with TRBJ1-2; D unresolved. The CDR3 runs to 12 residues. The germline V gene encodes CDR1 KGHDR and CDR2 SFDVKD. Trimming took off 4 bases at V and 5 bases at J, with 7 bases between the two ends.

This clone has only a few counts. J is TRBJ2-5 and V is TRBV18; weak D call: TRBD1 (6 bases). Germline V gene lookup returns CDR1 KGHSH and CDR2 LQKENI. CDR3 length: 14 residues. V lost 5 bases to trimming and J lost 1 base, with 11 bases between them. Here the CDR3 DNA reads TGTGCCAGCTCAAGGACAGCTATCCAAGAGACCCAGTACTTC. Protein product: CASSRTAIQETQYF.

This CDR3 reads CATSREGVAGGKSDTQYF. The DNA for the CDR3 is TGTGCCACCAGCAGAGAGGGAGTAGCGGGAGGTAAATCAGATACGCAGTATTTT. The chain is built from TRBV15 and TRBJ2-3; 10 nucleotides align to TRBD2. The V gene's germline CDR1 is LNHNV and CDR2 YYDKDF (reference sequence). J gave up 4 bases and V 0 bases, and 10 bases lay outside the gene matches. This CDR3 is built from 18 residues.

CDR3 bases: TGTGCCAGCGCCCGAGGCGGGGGCCTTGAAGAGACCCAGTACTTC. Protein sequence: CASARGGGLEETQYF. This chain joins TRBV7-2 and TRBJ2-5; possible D gene TRBD2, 7 bases. CDR1 is SGHTA and CDR2 is FQGNSA in the germline V gene. This CDR3 comprises 15 residues. Trimming pared 8 bases from V and 3 bases from J, leaving 19 bases between.

This chain uses TRBV18 with TRBJ1-6; TRBD1 matches at 7 bases. V dropped 3 bases and J dropped 5; count of bases not matched to a gene: 4. The CDR3 is 15 residues long. The germline CDR1 and CDR2 sequences are KGHSH and LQKENI. The DNA of the CDR3 is TGTGCCAGCTCACCCCTGACAGGGCATAATTCACCCCTCCACTTT. Translated, it gives CASSPLTGHNSPLHF.

This chain connects TRBV19 to TRBJ1-2; D is uncertain. The CDR3 runs to 12 residues. Trimming pared 2 bases from V and 5 bases from J, leaving 6 bases between. CDR1 and CDR2 (germline): LNHDA, SQIVND (reference sequence). CDR3 protein: CASSINRYGYTF. CDR3 nucleotides: TGTGCCAGTAGTATAAATCGGTATGGCTACACCTTC.

V is TRBV7-9 and J is TRBJ1-1, with 7 bases that match TRBD1. CDR1 SEHNR and CDR2 FQNEAQ come from the germline V gene (reference sequence). The trim removed 0 bases at V and 5 bases at J, leaving 6 bases unmatched. The CDR3 is 15 amino acids. CDR3: CASSLATGVGTEAFF. CDR3 DNA: TGTGCCAGCAGCTTAGCAACAGGGGTTGGAACTGAAGCTTTCTTT. Based on the CDR3 plus reference TRBV7-9 and TRBJ1-1, the full variable domain is DTGVSQNPRHKITKRGQNVTFRCDPISEHNRLYWYRQTLGQGPEFLTYFQNEAQLEKSRLLSDRFSAERPKGSFSTLEIQRTEQGDSAMYLCASSLATGVGTEAFFGQGTRLTVV.

This rearrangement joins TRBV11-1 to TRBJ2-7, with no clear D. Germline assignment: CDR1 SGHAT and CDR2 FQDESV (reference sequence). Between the trimmed V and J ends, which lost 6 bases and 2 bases, there was a span of 14 bases. The CDR3 extends over 14 amino acids. CDR3 sequence (DNA): TGTGCCAGCAGTCCATCACCTCAGGCCTACGAGCAGTACTTC. This codes for CASSPSPQAYEQYF.

This clone was seen more than once but under ten times. The V and J genes are TRBV15 and TRBJ1-6, with D unresolved. The CDR3 is 13 residues long. V lost 4 bases and J 5 bases, leaving 6 bases between the germline ends. CDR1 is LNHNV, CDR2 YYDKDF, per germline (reference sequence). The CDR3 is CATSTGNNSPLHF. The CDR3 DNA is TGTGCCACCAGCACGGGGAATAATTCACCCCTCCACTTT.

The chain couples TRBV11-2 to TRBJ2-3; 11 bases fit TRBD2. CDR3 length: 16 residues. The germline V gene has CDR1 SGHAT and CDR2 FQNNGV. V lost 5 bases to trimming and J lost 0 bases; unmatched junction nucleotides: 4. CDR3 coding DNA: TGTGCCAGCAGCGTACTAGCGGGAGCTAGCACAGATACGCAGTATTTT. It is translated as CASSVLAGASTDTQYF.

V gene TRBV20-1 combines with J gene TRBJ1-2; TRBD1 matches at 8 bases. With V trimmed by 3 bases and J by 0 bases, 6 bases remained unmatched. Germline CDR1 is DFQATT and CDR2 is SNEGSKA (reference sequence). This CDR3 contains 15 residues. Here the CDR3 reads CSASQGAATNYGYTF. The CDR3 DNA reads as TGCAGTGCTAGTCAGGGGGCGGCAACTAACTATGGCTACACCTTC.

The chain has TRBV11-2 and TRBJ2-5, with D perhaps matching TRBD2 (6 bases). Germline CDR1 is SGHAT and CDR2 is FQNNGV. The CDR3 contains 15 residues. Trimming took off 1 base at V and 5 bases at J, with 14 bases between the two ends. In nucleotides, the CDR3 is TGTGCCAGCAGCTTAGTGGCGGGATGGGGGGAGACCCAGTACTTC. Its protein is CASSLVAGWGETQYF.

This clone has only a few counts. The chain employs TRBV14 and TRBJ2-2, with a weak D call TRBD2 (5 bases). Trimming removed 1 base at V and 1 base at J, with 13 bases between. CDR3 length: 17 residues. CDR1 is SGHDN, CDR2 FVKESK, per germline. In DNA form, the CDR3 reads TGTGCCAGCAGCCAAGGGGGTATAGCGCGGAACACCGGGGAGCTGTTTTTT. Encoded protein: CASSQGGIARNTGELFF.

The chain is built from TRBV6-4 and TRBJ2-2, with TRBD2 as a possible D gene (6 bases). V lost 6 bases to trimming and J lost 4 bases, with 12 bases between them. This CDR3 has 14 amino acids. Germline assignment: CDR1 MRHNA and CDR2 SNTAGT. The CDR3 sequence: CASRPGTFTGELFF. The CDR3 nucleotides read TGTGCCAGCAGACCAGGGACTTTCACCGGGGAGCTGTTTTTT.

This chain connects TRBV21-1 to TRBJ2-7; the table names TRBD2, a call not compared with the DNA. TRBV21-1 is a pseudogene segment. This CDR3 is 15 amino acids long. The CDR3 is CASSKTGVSSYEQYF. DNA of the CDR3: TGTGCCAGCAGCAAAACGGGGGTAAGCTCCTACGAGCAGTACTTC.

The chain recombines TRBV19 with TRBJ1-1; the D is unclear. CDR3 length: 13 residues. Germline lookup yields CDR1 LNHDA and CDR2 SQIVND (reference sequence). Trimming stripped 5 bases from V and 1 base from J, with 8 bases between. The CDR3 region is CASSQQWNTEAFF. The CDR3 DNA follows: TGTGCCAGTAGTCAACAGTGGAACACTGAAGCTTTCTTT.

The chain employs TRBV10-3 and TRBJ2-7; 8 bases line up with TRBD2. Trimming cost V 2 bases and J 5 bases; bases outside gene matches: 5. This CDR3 region has 14 residues. CDR1 and CDR2 from the germline V gene are ENHRY and SYGVKD. The CDR3 spells CAISERETSDEQYF. The DNA of the CDR3 is TGTGCCATCAGTGAGAGAGAGACTAGCGACGAGCAGTACTTC.